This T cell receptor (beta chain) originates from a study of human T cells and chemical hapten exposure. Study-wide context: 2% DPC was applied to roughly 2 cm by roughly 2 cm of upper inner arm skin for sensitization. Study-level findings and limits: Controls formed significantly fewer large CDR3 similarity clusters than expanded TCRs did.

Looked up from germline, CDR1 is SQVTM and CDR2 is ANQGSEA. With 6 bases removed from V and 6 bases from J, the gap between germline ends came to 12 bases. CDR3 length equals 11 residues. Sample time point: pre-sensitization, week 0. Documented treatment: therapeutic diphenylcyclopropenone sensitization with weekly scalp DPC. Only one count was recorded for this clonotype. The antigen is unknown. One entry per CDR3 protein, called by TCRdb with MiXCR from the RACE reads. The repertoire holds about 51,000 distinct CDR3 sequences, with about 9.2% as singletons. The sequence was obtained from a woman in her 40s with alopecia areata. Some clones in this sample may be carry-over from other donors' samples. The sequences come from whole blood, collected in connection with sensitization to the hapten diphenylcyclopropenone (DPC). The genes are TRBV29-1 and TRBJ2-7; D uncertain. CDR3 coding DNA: TGCAGCGTGGGCGGTGACCTCGAGCAGTACTTC. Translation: CSVGGDLEQYF.